The sequence of this T cell receptor (beta chain) was determined in a study of naive and memory T cell subsets. As regards this clonotype: The target antigen is unknown.

Two oligonucleotides, mixed equimolar, formed the beta constant-region primer covering TRBC1 and TRBC2. Four rounds of PCR amplified the ligated cDNA using nested alpha and beta constant-region primers plus SP2. Ligation attached a single-stranded oligonucleotide with a 12-nucleotide UMI and the SP2 primer to the cDNA 3' end. A single record per CDR3 protein comes from TCRdb applying MiXCR to the UMI-ligation and nested PCR reads. The data hold about 99,000 distinct CDR3 sequences, with about 15% observed a single time. In germline, CDR1 is DFQATT, CDR2 SNEGSKA (reference sequence). V was cut by 0 bases and J by 11 bases, with 23 bases left in between. The CDR3 covers 16 residues. Findings and caveats of the study: Clonotypes are single alpha or beta chains, not paired receptors. Findings for naive and memory subsets could not be checked against ground truth. A few larger clonotypes appeared in naive repertoires, especially CD8, possibly memory cells re-expressing CD45RA.

The TCR sequence derives from a human donor in good health. Sequencing used naive CD8+ T cells from blood. V is TRBV20-1 and J is TRBJ1-5, with D maybe TRBD1 (5 bases). This CDR3 reads CSARDPGIGGVGAQHF. Here the CDR3 DNA reads TGCAGTGCTAGAGATCCAGGCATCGGAGGGGTTGGAGCCCAGCATTTT.